This TCR beta chain is drawn from a study of cytomegalovirus exposure and HLA in healthy donors. Primers: 60 Vbeta forward and 13 Jbeta reverse. Profiling relied on immunoSEQ multiplex PCR, and the TCRdb table lists in-frame clones only, not all of them. This table has some 130,000 clones, about four fifths appearing once. The V gene's germline CDR1 is SGDLS and CDR2 YYNGEE. Between the trimmed V and J ends, which lost 2 bases and 4 bases, there was a span of 5 bases. CDR3 length: 12 residues. This clonotype was obtained from a man in his thirties or forties in good health. The chain carries TRBV9 and TRBJ2-3, with D hard to call. Sequenced sample: PBMCs. CDR3 in DNA: TGTGCCAGCAGCGTTTCGGCAGATACGCAGTATTTT. Protein sequence: CASSVSADTQYF. Full variable domain (outside the CDR3, taken from reference TRBV9 and TRBJ2-3): DSGVTQTPKHLITATGQRVTLRCSPRSGDLSVYWYQQSLDQGLQFLIQYYNGEERAKGNILERFSAQQFPDLHSELNLSSLELGDSALYFCASSVSADTQYFGPGTRLTVL.